One TCR beta chain is described in this entry. Its antigen is undetermined. This sample stems from a study of T cell responses to AZD1222 COVID-19 vaccine. The CDR3 length is 13 residues. Germline values: CDR1 SEHNR, CDR2 FQNEAQ (reference sequence). Trimming removed 5 bases at V and 5 bases at J, with 13 bases between. TCRdb's copy holds only in-frame clones and misses some; the assay was immunoSEQ multiplex PCR. Of about 59,000 clones in the sample, nearly 90% were seen once. Points from the study as a whole: Clonal diversity may have been underestimated in mostly white British donors. Baseline seropositives among AZD1222 recipients totaled only five to seven.

The chain joins TRBV7-9 to TRBJ2-7, with D unresolved. This material consisted of peripheral blood, taken 28 days after the second AZD1222 dose. The TCR sequence derives from an adult who received the AZD1222 COVID-19 vaccine. The CDR3 DNA reads as TGTGCCAGCAGCCCACCTTCAGGCCACGAGCAGTACTTC. Protein product: CASSPPSGHEQYF. Based on the CDR3 plus reference TRBV7-9 and TRBJ2-7, the full variable domain is DTGVSQNPRHKITKRGQNVTFRCDPISEHNRLYWYRQTLGQGPEFLTYFQNEAQLEKSRLLSDRFSAERPKGSFSTLEIQRTEQGDSAMYLCASSPPSGHEQYFGPGTRLTVT.